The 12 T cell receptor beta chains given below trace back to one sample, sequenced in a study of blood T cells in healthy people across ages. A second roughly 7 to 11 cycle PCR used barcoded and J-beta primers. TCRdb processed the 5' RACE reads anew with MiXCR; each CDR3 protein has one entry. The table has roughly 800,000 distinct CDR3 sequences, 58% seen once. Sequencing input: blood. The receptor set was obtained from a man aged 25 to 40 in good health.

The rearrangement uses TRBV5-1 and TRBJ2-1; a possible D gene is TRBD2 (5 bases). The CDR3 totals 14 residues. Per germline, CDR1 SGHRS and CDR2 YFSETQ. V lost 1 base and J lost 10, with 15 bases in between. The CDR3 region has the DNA TGCGCCAGCAGCTTGACCCCGGGAATCGGGGAGCAGTTCTTC. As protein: CASSLTPGIGEQFF.

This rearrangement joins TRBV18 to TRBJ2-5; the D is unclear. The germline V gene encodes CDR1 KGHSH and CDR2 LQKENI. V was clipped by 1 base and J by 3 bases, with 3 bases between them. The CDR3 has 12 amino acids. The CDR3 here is CASSPRKETQYF. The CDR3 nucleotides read TGTGCCAGCTCACCACGGAAAGAGACCCAGTACTTC.

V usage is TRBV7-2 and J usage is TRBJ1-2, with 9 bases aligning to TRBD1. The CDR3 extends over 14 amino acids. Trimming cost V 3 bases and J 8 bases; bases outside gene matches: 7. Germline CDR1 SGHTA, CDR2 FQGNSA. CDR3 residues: CASSFLSGQGGYTF. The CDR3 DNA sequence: TGTGCCAGCAGCTTTCTATCGGGACAGGGAGGCTACACCTTC.

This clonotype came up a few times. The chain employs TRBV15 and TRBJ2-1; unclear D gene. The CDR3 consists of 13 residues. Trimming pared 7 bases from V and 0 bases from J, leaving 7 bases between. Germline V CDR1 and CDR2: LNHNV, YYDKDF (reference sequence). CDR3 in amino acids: CATKKGSYNEQFF. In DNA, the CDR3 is TGTGCCACCAAGAAGGGCTCCTACAATGAGCAGTTCTTC.

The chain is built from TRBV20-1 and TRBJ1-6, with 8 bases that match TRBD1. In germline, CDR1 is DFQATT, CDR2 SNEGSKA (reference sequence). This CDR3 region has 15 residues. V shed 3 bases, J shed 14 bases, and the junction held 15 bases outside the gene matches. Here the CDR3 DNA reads TGCAGTGCTAGGCCGGGACAGGCGAATGAAGGGGCCCTCCACTTT. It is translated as CSARPGQANEGALHF.

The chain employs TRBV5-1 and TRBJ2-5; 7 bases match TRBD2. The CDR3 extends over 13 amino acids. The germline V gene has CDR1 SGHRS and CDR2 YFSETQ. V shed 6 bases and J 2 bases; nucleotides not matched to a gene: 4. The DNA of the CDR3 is TGCGCCAGCACCGGGGGGACGCAAGAGACCCAGTACTTC. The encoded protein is CASTGGTQETQYF. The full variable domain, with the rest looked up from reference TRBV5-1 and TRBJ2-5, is KAGVTQTPRYLIKTRGQQVTLSCSPISGHRSVSWYQQTPGQGLQFLFEYFSETQRNKGNFPGRFSGRQFSNSRSEMNVSTLELGDSALYLCASTGGTQETQYFGPGTRLLVL.

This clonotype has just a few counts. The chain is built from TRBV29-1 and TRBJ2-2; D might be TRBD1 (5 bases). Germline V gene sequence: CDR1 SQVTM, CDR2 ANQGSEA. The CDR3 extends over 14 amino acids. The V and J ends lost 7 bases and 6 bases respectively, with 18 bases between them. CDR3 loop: CSATNLQGAGELFF. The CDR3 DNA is TGCAGCGCTACCAATCTTCAGGGCGCCGGGGAGCTGTTTTTT.

The CDR3 is CASSNTANTEAFF. CDR3 coding DNA: TGTGCCAGCAGTAATACAGCGAACACTGAAGCTTTCTTT. This chain uses TRBV6-4 with TRBJ1-1, with no clear D. In germline, CDR1 is MRHNA, CDR2 SNTAGT. The V gene lost 5 bases and the J gene lost 1 base, with 8 bases spanning the gap. The CDR3 extends over 13 amino acids.

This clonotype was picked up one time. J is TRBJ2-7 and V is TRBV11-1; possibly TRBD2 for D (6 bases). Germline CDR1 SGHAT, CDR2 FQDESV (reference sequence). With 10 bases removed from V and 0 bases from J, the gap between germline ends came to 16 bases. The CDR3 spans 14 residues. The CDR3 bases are TGTGCCACCACTGGCGGGGAAGACTCCTACGAGCAGTACTTC. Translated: CATTGGEDSYEQYF.

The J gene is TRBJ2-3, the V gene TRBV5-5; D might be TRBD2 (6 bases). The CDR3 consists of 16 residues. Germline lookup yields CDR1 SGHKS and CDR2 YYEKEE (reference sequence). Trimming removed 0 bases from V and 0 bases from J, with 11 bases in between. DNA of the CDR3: TGTGCCAGCAGCTTGGTCCGGGGGTTAAGCACAGATACGCAGTATTTT. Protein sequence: CASSLVRGLSTDTQYF.

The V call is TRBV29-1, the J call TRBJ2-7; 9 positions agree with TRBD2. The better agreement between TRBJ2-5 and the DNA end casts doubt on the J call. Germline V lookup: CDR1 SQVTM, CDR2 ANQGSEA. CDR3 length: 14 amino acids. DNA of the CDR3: TGCAGCGTTGCTTCGACTAGCGGAGGAGAGACCCAGTACTTC. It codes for CSVASTSGGETQYF.

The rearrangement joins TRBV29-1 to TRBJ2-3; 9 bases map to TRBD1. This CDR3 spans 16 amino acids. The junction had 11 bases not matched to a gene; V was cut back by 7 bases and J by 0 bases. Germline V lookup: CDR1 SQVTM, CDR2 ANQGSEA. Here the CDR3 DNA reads TGCAGCGCACGACACTCACAGGGGGCAAGCACAGATACGCAGTATTTT. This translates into CSARHSQGASTDTQYF.